Listed here are 20 T cell receptor beta chains from one sample, sequenced in a study of control samples from healthy donors and cancer patients. Measured with immunoSEQ multiplex PCR; TCRdb has only the in-frame clones, and not every one. Among over 90,000 clones listed, roughly nine tenths were seen once. Sequenced sample: blood. The origin of the receptors is a woman aged 18-29 years in good health.

This chain uses TRBV6-5 with TRBJ2-3; TRBD1 agrees at 10 bases. V gave up 2 bases and J gave up 4 bases; unmatched junction bases: 6. Germline assignment: CDR1 MNHEY and CDR2 SVGAGI. The CDR3 runs to 16 residues. The CDR3 sequence: CASSYGGQGTADTQYF. DNA for the CDR3: TGTGCCAGCAGTTACGGGGGACAGGGGACCGCAGATACGCAGTATTTT.

The gene calls are TRBV6-5 and TRBJ2-2; D may be TRBD1 or TRBD2 (5 bases each). Trimming took off 5 bases at V and 2 bases at J, with 12 bases between the two ends. CDR1 is MNHEY, CDR2 SVGAGI, per germline. The CDR3 is 15 amino acids. The CDR3 protein is CASSPGRTNTGELFF. In DNA, the CDR3 is TGTGCCAGCAGTCCAGGGAGAACTAACACCGGGGAGCTGTTTTTT.

The gene calls are TRBV11-2 and TRBJ1-2, with D tentatively TRBD1 (6 bases). The CDR3 length is 15 residues. Looked up from germline, CDR1 is SGHAT and CDR2 is FQNNGV. Trimming took 5 bases from V and 9 from J, leaving 22 bases between them. In DNA, the CDR3 is TGTGCCAGCAGCCTAGGGACAAATCGGGACCTAAGCTACACCTTC. It translates to CASSLGTNRDLSYTF.

The J gene is TRBJ1-1, the V gene TRBV2; TRBD1 agrees at 7 bases. The CDR3 length is 14 residues. Germline V gene sequence: CDR1 SNHLY, CDR2 FYNNEI. Trimming took 6 bases from V and 7 from J; bases not matched to a gene: 11. The CDR3 spells CASRSDRAGGEAFF. As DNA, the CDR3 is TGTGCCAGCAGATCCGACAGGGCAGGCGGTGAAGCTTTCTTT.

The genes are TRBV30 and TRBJ2-7; 12 positions match TRBD2. V lost 3 bases and J lost 6; bases outside the gene matches: 3. The germline gives CDR1 GTSNPN, CDR2 SVGIG (reference sequence). The CDR3 is 13 amino acids. The CDR3 DNA reads as TGTGCCTGGAGACTAGCGGGAGGTGGCGAGCAGTACTTC. It translates to CAWRLAGGGEQYF.

The chain uses TRBV7-9 and TRBJ1-5; D gene unclear. Germline CDR1 is SEHNR and CDR2 is FQNEAQ (reference sequence). The CDR3 runs to 13 residues. Trimming shortened V by 0 bases and J by 7 bases, and 7 bases separated the two germline ends. CDR3 nucleotide sequence: TGTGCCAGCAGCTTAGCTGGCAGCCAGCCCCAGCATTTT. Its protein product is CASSLAGSQPQHF.

The sample holds one count of this clone. The V gene is TRBV2, the J gene TRBJ2-2; no definite D call. V was shortened by 10 bases and J by 1 base, with 19 bases between the two germline ends. The CDR3 has 16 residues. Germline V gives CDR1 SNHLY, CDR2 FYNNEI. CDR3 DNA: TGTGCCACCGTACCGACCGGAACTAAGAACACCGGGGAGCTGTTTTTT. It specifies CATVPTGTKNTGELFF. Full variable domain (outside the CDR3, taken from reference TRBV2 and TRBJ2-2): EPEVTQTPSHQVTQMGQEVILRCVPISNHLYFYWYRQILGQKVEFLVSFYNNEISEKSEIFDDQFSVERPDGSNFTLKIRSTKLEDSAMYFCATVPTGTKNTGELFFGEGSRLTVL.

This clone was recorded only once. The V gene is TRBV19, the J gene TRBJ1-2; D perhaps matches TRBD1 (5 bases). V was trimmed by 7 bases and J by 8 bases, leaving 17 bases between them. The CDR3 spans 13 residues. Germline V lookup: CDR1 LNHDA, CDR2 SQIVND (reference sequence). The CDR3 DNA reads TGTGCCAGTACGATGGGGCAGCTCCTAGGCTACACCTTC. This sequence encodes CASTMGQLLGYTF.

This clone is a singleton in its sample. This sequence joins TRBV5-5 and TRBJ2-2; tentative D call: TRBD1 (6 bases). The germline gives CDR1 SGHKS, CDR2 YYEKEE (reference sequence). This CDR3 is built from 15 residues. Trimming took 2 bases from V and 3 from J, leaving 11 bases between them. The CDR3 DNA is TGTGCCAGCAGCTTACGGGGACAATACACCGGGGAGCTGTTTTTT. Residues: CASSLRGQYTGELFF.

This CDR3 reads CASNLAGANVLTF. DNA of the CDR3: TGTGCCAGCAACCTGGCCGGGGCCAACGTCCTGACTTTC. V and J are TRBV9 and TRBJ2-6, with D unresolved. CDR1 is SGDLS, CDR2 YYNGEE, per germline. V lost 6 bases and J lost 4, with 8 bases in between. There are 13 residues in the CDR3.

V and J are TRBV9 and TRBJ2-7; D unresolved. From germline, CDR1 is SGDLS and CDR2 YYNGEE. Trimming pared 0 bases from V and 2 bases from J, leaving 12 bases between. The CDR3 runs to 15 residues. This CDR3 reads CASSVGGQTPYEQYF. The CDR3 coding sequence is TGTGCCAGCAGCGTAGGCGGCCAAACCCCCTACGAGCAGTACTTC.

The chain couples TRBV5-6 to TRBJ2-1, with D perhaps being TRBD1 or TRBD2 (5 bases each). Germline loops: CDR1 SGHDT, CDR2 YYEEEE. Trimming stripped 2 bases from V and 1 base from J, with 10 bases between. CDR3 length equals 15 residues. Here the CDR3 reads CASSLRGFSYNEQFF. CDR3 nucleotide sequence: TGTGCCAGCAGCTTACGGGGCTTTTCCTACAATGAGCAGTTCTTC.

This chain uses TRBV10-1 with TRBJ1-1; 7 nucleotides match TRBD1. Germline V gene data show CDR1 as WNHNN and CDR2 as SYGVQD (reference sequence). Trimming removed 5 bases from V and 4 bases from J; junction bases left unmatched: 10. The CDR3 is 15 residues long. The CDR3 nucleotides read TGCGCCAGCAGTTCGAGAACAGGGGTTGGCACTGAAGCTTTCTTT. It translates to CASSSRTGVGTEAFF.

This clone was detected once. The chain has TRBV5-4 and TRBJ2-5; maybe TRBD1 (6 bases). CDR3 length: 16 amino acids. Germline V gene data show CDR1 as SGHNT and CDR2 as YYREEE (reference sequence). The germline V and J ends were trimmed by 3 bases and 5 bases, with 20 bases remaining between them. In nucleotides, the CDR3 is TGTGCCAGCAGCTCCCAAAGGGACATTTCTCGGGAGACCCAGTACTTC. Residues: CASSSQRDISRETQYF.

This clone was detected a few times. Here the CDR3 reads CATSDSLARPPLAFF. As DNA, the CDR3 is TGTGCCACCAGTGATTCCCTTGCCAGGCCACCCCTAGCTTTCTTT. The V gene is TRBV24-1, the J gene TRBJ1-1; D gene uncertain. CDR3 length: 15 amino acids. V was pared by 2 bases and J by 10 bases, with 19 bases between. Germline values: CDR1 KGHDR, CDR2 SFDVKD.

This sequence joins TRBV11-3 and TRBJ1-4; D is uncertain. This CDR3 has 16 residues. The germline V and J ends were trimmed by 4 bases and 0 bases, with 12 bases remaining between them. Germline-derived CDR1 and CDR2 are SGHNT and YENEEA. The DNA of the CDR3 is TGTGCCAGCAGCTCTAGTGTTGGAGCAACTAATGAAAAACTGTTTTTT. Translating it yields CASSSSVGATNEKLFF.

The genes are TRBV25-1 and TRBJ1-2; TRBD1 agrees at 7 bases. The CDR3 extends over 14 amino acids. J was trimmed by 1 base and V by 7 bases; bases with no gene match: 6. Germline V lookup: CDR1 MGHDK, CDR2 SYGVNS. CDR3 sequence (DNA): TGTGCCAGCAAGGCAGGGGGGTTTAACTATGGCTACACCTTC. Protein sequence: CASKAGGFNYGYTF.

This clone was counted once. The V and J genes are TRBV27 and TRBJ2-1, with TRBD1 matching 7 bases. J was trimmed by 4 bases and V by 7 bases; bases with no gene match: 10. From germline, CDR1 is MNHEY and CDR2 SMNVEV (reference sequence). This CDR3 spans 15 amino acids. CDR3 DNA sequence: TGTGCCAGCAAAACCGGGACAGCAAAATACAATGAGCAGTTCTTC. It encodes CASKTGTAKYNEQFF.

This rearrangement joins TRBV5-6 to TRBJ2-7; no firm D call. Looked up from germline, CDR1 is SGHDT and CDR2 is YYEEEE. V dropped 0 bases and J dropped 2 bases, with 3 bases sitting between them. The CDR3 has 12 amino acids. Written as DNA, the CDR3 is TGTGCCAGCAGCTTGGGGGCCTACGAGCAGTACTTC. Translation gives CASSLGAYEQYF.

The rearrangement joins TRBV9 to TRBJ1-1; D remains ambiguous. The CDR3 consists of 13 residues. The V gene lost 6 bases and the J gene lost 1 base, with 10 bases spanning the gap. The germline V gene encodes CDR1 SGDLS and CDR2 YYNGEE. Here the CDR3 reads CASKWTGNTEAFF. Written as DNA, the CDR3 is TGTGCCAGCAAGTGGACTGGGAACACTGAAGCTTTCTTT.